This is a list of T cell receptor beta chains from one sample in a study of OX40 agonist ivuxolimab in advanced cancers. TCRdb's copy holds only in-frame clones and misses some; the assay was immunoSEQ multiplex PCR. Seen here are 35,000 to 45,000 clones, 82% observed once, and the top ten hold roughly 23%. The starting material was CD4+ or CD8+ T cells sorted from blood, obtained in a trial of the OX40 agonist ivuxolimab. These receptors were taken from an adult with an advanced solid tumor such as melanoma, head and neck, liver or kidney cancer. The CDR3 runs from the conserved cysteine through the conserved F or W. The D gene is left open where the match is weak. The size of a clone is reported for some rows only, either as once, few or many, or as a class for expanded clones.

v_call: TRBV5-6
clone_size: once
j_call: TRBJ2-3
cdr3_length: 15
d_call: TRBD1
cdr3_nt: TGTGCCAGCAGTCAGCAGGGGGCTAGCACAGATACGCAGTATTTT
cdr3_aa: CASSQQGASTDTQYF

v_call: TRBV2
clone_size: few
j_call: TRBJ1-1
cdr3_length: 11
d_call: .
cdr3_nt: TGTGCCAGCGCCAGGGGAACTGAAGCTTTCTTT
cdr3_aa: CASARGTEAFF

v_call: TRBV29-1
clone_size: .
j_call: TRBJ2-2
cdr3_length: 11
d_call: .
cdr3_nt: TGCAGCGTTAAACAGAACGGGGAGCTGTTTTTT
cdr3_aa: CSVKQNGELFF

v_call: TRBV5-1
clone_size: .
j_call: TRBJ2-7
cdr3_length: 15
d_call: TRBD2
cdr3_nt: TGCGCCAGCAGCTTGACTAGCGGGGGGTCCTACGAGCAGTACTTC
cdr3_aa: CASSLTSGGSYEQYF

v_call: TRBV19
clone_size: .
j_call: TRBJ2-7
cdr3_length: 12
d_call: .
cdr3_nt: TGTGCCAGTAGTATGGTAGGCCACGAGCAGTACTTC
cdr3_aa: CASSMVGHEQYF

v_call: TRBV7-8
clone_size: .
j_call: TRBJ2-3
cdr3_length: 14
d_call: .
cdr3_nt: TGTGCCAGCAGCGTCCTAGGGCCCACAGATACGCAGTATTTT
cdr3_aa: CASSVLGPTDTQYF

v_call: TRBV19
clone_size: once
j_call: TRBJ1-2
cdr3_length: 14
d_call: .
cdr3_nt: TGTGCCAGTAGTATATCCGGACAGAACTATGGCTACACCTTC
cdr3_aa: CASSISGQNYGYTF

v_call: TRBV27
clone_size: .
j_call: TRBJ2-1
cdr3_length: 15
d_call: TRBD1
cdr3_nt: TGTGCCAGCAGTGTCGGACAGGGGGTAGGGAATGAGCAGTTCTTC
cdr3_aa: CASSVGQGVGNEQFF

v_call: TRBV15
clone_size: .
j_call: TRBJ1-1
cdr3_length: 13
d_call: TRBD1
cdr3_nt: TGTGCCACCAGTCCGTCGGTGACAGGGACGGCTTTCTTT
cdr3_aa: CATSPSVTGTAFF

v_call: TRBV27
clone_size: .
j_call: TRBJ1-3
cdr3_length: 16
d_call: .
cdr3_nt: TGTGCCAGCAGTGCCTCCTCAGGGATCTCTGGAAACACCATATATTTT
cdr3_aa: CASSASSGISGNTIYF